This TCR beta chain was sequenced for a study of T cell repertoires in aging, cancer and after chemotherapy. Whole-study context: Donor ages fell into six groups from 30 or younger up to 70 or older.

As concerns this clonotype: Its antigen is not known.

TCR beta rearrangements were amplified from peripheral blood genomic DNA. Rearranged V-D-J TRB sequences were amplified with a mixed TRB-A/B primer pool. Via MiXCR, TCRdb re-called the multiplex PCR reads, giving one row per CDR3 protein. The table shows 5,000 to 6,000 distinct CDR3 sequences, with roughly 21% occurring only once. Study-wide results and caveats: Untreated cancer patients had significantly lower blood TCR diversity than age-matched healthy donors.

Looked up from germline, CDR1 is DFQATT and CDR2 is SNEGSKA (reference sequence). Trimming removed 4 bases at V and 3 bases at J, with 8 bases between. This CDR3 spans 12 amino acids. V usage is TRBV20-1 and J usage is TRBJ2-3; tentatively, D is TRBD1 (5 bases). The clonotype originates from a human donor in good health. The donor label of this sample is uncertain. The specimen was blood. CDR3 nucleotides: TGCAGTGCTAAAGGGGTTACAGATACGCAGTATTTT. Its translation: CSAKGVTDTQYF.